The entry below gives a single TCR beta chain sequence along with its context. Its antigen remains unknown. TCRdb's copy holds only in-frame clones and misses some; the assay was immunoSEQ multiplex PCR. The table records approximately 41,000 clones, about nine tenths of them present only once. This specimen comes from a study of OX40 agonist ivuxolimab in advanced cancers. The wider study: Treatment received earlier with anti-PD-1, anti-PD-L1 or anti-CTLA-4 agents was allowed, and over 30% had some. General observations from the study: The study observed clonal expansion of CD4+ and CD8+ blood T cells by week 6 at 0.1 to 3.0 mg/kg. CD8+ T cells were the subset that, on average, had more expanded clones than CD4+. Expanded peripheral T cells had an undetermined antigen specificity.

This TCR came from an adult with an advanced solid tumor such as melanoma, head and neck, liver or kidney cancer. The sequencing used CD4+ or CD8+ T cells sorted from blood, collected in a trial of the OX40 agonist ivuxolimab.

The CDR3 loop is CASSLDNYGYTF. For the CDR3, the DNA is TGTGCCAGCAGTTTAGACAACTATGGCTACACCTTC. The rearrangement joins TRBV28 to TRBJ1-2; D is unresolved. The CDR3 is 12 residues long. The V and J ends lost 2 bases and 2 bases respectively, with 3 bases between them. Germline CDR1 MDHEN, CDR2 SYDVKM.